This TCR beta chain stems from a study of blood T cell repertoires in COVID-19. Those enrolled, adults aged about 18 to 89 years, came from 25 or so US areas. Clinical history reported by participants formed the basis on which cohorts were assigned. Germline lookup yields CDR1 SGHAT and CDR2 FQNNGV. V gave up 3 bases and J gave up 3 bases; unmatched junction bases: 1. This CDR3 is 13 amino acids long. Libraries were prepared by immunoSEQ multiplex PCR; TCRdb keeps only in-frame clonotypes and omits some of them. The data show approximately 200,000 clones, 85% to 90% seen once. The receptor comes from a woman younger than 30 in a cohort exposed to, infected with or recovered from COVID-19 (not recorded which). V usage is TRBV11-2 and J usage is TRBJ1-1; 7 nucleotides match TRBD1. What was sequenced was PBMCs or T cells enriched from blood (not recorded which). The CDR3 nucleotides read TGTGCCAGCAGCTTCCAGGGGGACACTGAAGCTTTCTTT. Protein sequence: CASSFQGDTEAFF.